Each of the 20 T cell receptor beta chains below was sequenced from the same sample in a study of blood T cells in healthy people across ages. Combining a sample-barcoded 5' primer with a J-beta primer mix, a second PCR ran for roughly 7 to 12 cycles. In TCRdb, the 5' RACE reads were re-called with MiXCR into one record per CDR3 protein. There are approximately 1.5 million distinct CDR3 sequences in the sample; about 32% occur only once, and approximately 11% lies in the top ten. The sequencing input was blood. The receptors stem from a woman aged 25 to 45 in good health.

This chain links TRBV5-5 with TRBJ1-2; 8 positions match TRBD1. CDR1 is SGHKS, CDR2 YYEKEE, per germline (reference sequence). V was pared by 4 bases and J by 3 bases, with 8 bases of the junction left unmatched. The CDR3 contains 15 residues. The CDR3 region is CASSRTGIEDYGYTF. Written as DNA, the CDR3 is TGTGCCAGCAGCCGGACAGGGATCGAGGACTATGGCTACACCTTC.

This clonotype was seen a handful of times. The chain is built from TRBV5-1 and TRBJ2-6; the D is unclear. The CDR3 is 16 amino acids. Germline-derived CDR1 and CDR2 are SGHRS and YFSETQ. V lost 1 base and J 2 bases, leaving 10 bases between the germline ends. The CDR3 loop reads CASSLNPLPGANVLTF. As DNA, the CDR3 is TGCGCCAGCAGCTTGAACCCGCTGCCTGGGGCCAACGTCCTGACTTTC. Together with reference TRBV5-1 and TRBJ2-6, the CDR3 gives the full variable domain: KAGVTQTPRYLIKTRGQQVTLSCSPISGHRSVSWYQQTPGQGLQFLFEYFSETQRNKGNFPGRFSGRQFSNSRSEMNVSTLELGDSALYLCASSLNPLPGANVLTFGAGSRLTVL.

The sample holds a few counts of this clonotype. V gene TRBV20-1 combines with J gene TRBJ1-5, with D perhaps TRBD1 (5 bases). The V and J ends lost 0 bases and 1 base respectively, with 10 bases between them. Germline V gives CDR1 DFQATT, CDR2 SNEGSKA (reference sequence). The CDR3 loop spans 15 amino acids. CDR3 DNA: TGCAGTGCTAGAGACCAGGGTAGAAGCAATCAGCCCCAGCATTTT. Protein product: CSARDQGRSNQPQHF.

The CDR3 loop reads CASTTFGVGGYEQYF. The CDR3 DNA reads as TGTGCCAGCACCACTTTCGGAGTAGGGGGATACGAGCAGTACTTC. The chain employs TRBV7-7 and TRBJ2-7; D perhaps matches TRBD1 (6 bases). Germline V gene sequence: CDR1 SSHAT, CDR2 FNYEAQ (reference sequence). The CDR3 length is 15 residues. V lost 7 bases and J lost 4, with 20 bases in between. The entire variable domain, with the rest obtained from reference TRBV7-7 and TRBJ2-7, is as follows: GAGVSQSPRYKVTKRGQDVTLRCDPISSHATLYWYQQALGQGPEFLTYFNYEAQPDKSGLPSDRFSAERPEGSISTLTIQRTEQRDSAMYRCASTTFGVGGYEQYFGPGTRLTVT.

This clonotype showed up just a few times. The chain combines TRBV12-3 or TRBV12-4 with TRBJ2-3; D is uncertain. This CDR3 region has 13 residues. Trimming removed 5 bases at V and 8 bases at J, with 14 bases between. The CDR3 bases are TGTGCCAGCAGTACCGCCCAGTTAGGTACGCAGTATTTT. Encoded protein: CASSTAQLGTQYF.

In DNA form, the CDR3 reads TGTGCCAGCAGCCGCCGACAGGGGGACACTGAAGCTTTCTTT. This translates into CASSRRQGDTEAFF. The J gene is TRBJ1-1, the V gene TRBV7-2; 9 bases agree with TRBD1. With V trimmed by 5 bases and J by 3 bases, 4 bases remained unmatched. CDR1 is SGHTA and CDR2 is FQGNSA in the germline V gene. The CDR3 runs 14 residues.

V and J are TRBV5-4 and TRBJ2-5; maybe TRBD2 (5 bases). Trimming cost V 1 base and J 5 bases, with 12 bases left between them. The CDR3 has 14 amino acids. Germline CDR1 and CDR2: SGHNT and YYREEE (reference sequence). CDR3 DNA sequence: TGTGCCAGCAGCTTGCTGGAGGCGGTGGAGACCCAGTACTTC. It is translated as CASSLLEAVETQYF.

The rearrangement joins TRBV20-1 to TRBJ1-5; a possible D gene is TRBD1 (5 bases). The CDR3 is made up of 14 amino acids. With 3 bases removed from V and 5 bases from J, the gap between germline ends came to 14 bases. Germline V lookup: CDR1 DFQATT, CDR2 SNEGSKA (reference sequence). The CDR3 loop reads CSASEDRRDQPQHF. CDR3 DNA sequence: TGCAGTGCTAGCGAAGACAGACGGGATCAGCCCCAGCATTTT.

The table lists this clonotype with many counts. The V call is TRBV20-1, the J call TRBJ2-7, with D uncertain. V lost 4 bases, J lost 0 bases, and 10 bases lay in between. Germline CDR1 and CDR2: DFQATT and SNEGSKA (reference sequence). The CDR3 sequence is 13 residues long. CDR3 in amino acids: CSANINGSYEQYF. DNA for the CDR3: TGCAGTGCTAACATCAACGGCTCCTACGAGCAGTACTTC.

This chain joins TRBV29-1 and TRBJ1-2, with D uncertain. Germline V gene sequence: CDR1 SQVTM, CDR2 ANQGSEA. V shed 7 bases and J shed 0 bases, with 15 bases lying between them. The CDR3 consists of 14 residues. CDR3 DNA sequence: TGCAGCGCCGAGCTCTACAGCTCTAACTATGGCTACACCTTC. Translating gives CSAELYSSNYGYTF.

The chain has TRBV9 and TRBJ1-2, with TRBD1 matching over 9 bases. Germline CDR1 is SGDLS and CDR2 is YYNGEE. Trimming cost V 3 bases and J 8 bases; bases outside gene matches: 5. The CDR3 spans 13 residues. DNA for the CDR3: TGTGCCAGCAGCGAGGGACAGGGAGGGGGCTACACCTTC. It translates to CASSEGQGGGYTF.

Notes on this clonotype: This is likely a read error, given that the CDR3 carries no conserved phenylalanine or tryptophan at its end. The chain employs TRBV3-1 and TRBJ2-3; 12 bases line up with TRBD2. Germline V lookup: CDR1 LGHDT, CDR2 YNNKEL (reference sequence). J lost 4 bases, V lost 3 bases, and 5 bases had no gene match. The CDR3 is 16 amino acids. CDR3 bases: TGTGCCAGCAGCCAGAAGACTAGCGGGGGTGCAGATACGCAGTATTTG. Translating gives CASSQKTSGGADTQYL.

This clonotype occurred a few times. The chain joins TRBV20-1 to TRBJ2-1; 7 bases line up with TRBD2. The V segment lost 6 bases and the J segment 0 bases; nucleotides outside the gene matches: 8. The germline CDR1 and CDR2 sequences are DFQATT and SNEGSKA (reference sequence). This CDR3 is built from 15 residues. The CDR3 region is CSAELLAYSYNEQFF. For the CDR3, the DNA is TGCAGTGCAGAATTACTAGCGTACTCCTACAATGAGCAGTTCTTC.

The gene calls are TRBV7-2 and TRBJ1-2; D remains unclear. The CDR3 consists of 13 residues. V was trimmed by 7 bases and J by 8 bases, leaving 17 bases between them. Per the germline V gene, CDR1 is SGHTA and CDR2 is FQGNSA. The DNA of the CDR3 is TGTGCCAGCAACCCTCGGTCCACCGCGGGCTACACCTTC. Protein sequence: CASNPRSTAGYTF.

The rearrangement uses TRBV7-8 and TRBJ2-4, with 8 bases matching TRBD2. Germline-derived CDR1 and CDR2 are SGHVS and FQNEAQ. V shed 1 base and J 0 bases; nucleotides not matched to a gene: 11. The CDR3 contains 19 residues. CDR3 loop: CASSLGVRTSGVAKNIQYF. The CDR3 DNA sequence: TGTGCCAGCAGCTTAGGGGTGCGAACTAGCGGAGTAGCCAAAAACATTCAGTACTTC.

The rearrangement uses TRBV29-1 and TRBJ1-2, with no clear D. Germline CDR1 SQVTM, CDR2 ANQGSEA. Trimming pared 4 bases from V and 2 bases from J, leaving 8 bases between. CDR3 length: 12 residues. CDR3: CSVATLNYGYTF. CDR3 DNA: TGCAGCGTTGCGACTTTAAACTATGGCTACACCTTC.

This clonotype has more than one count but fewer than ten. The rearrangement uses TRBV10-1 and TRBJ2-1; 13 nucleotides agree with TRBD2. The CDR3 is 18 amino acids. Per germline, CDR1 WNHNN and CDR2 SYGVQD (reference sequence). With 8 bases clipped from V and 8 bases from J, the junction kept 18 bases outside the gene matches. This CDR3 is CASLTACSRTSGSYEQFF. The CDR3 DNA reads TGCGCCAGCCTCACTGCGTGTTCTCGGACTAGCGGGAGTTATGAGCAGTTCTTC.

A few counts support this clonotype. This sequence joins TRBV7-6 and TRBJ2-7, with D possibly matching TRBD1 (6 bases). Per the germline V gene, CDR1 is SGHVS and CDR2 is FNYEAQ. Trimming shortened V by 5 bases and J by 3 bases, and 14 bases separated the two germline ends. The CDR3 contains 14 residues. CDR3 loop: CASSPQGESYEQYF. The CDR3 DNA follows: TGTGCCAGCAGCCCACAGGGAGAGAGCTACGAGCAGTACTTC.

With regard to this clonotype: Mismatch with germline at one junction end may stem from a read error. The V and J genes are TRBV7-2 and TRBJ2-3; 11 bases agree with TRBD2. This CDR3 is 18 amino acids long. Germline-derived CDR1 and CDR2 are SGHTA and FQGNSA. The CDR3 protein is CVSSPPSLAGGFTDTQYF. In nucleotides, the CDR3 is TGTGTCAGCAGCCCTCCCAGCCTAGCGGGGGGATTCACAGATACGCAGTATTTT.

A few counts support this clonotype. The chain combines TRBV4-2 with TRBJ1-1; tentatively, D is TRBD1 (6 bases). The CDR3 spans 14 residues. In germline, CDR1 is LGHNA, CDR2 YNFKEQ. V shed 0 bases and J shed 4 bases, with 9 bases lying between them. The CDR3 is CASSQDSGATEAFF. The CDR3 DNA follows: TGTGCCAGCAGCCAAGATTCAGGGGCCACTGAAGCTTTCTTT.